Following are 17 T cell receptor beta chains from one sample sequenced in a study of cytotoxic CD8 clonotypes in ibrutinib-treated CLL. Generated by immunoSEQ multiplex PCR, the TCRdb table keeps only in-frame clones and is missing some. The sample carries around 150,000 clones, 65% to 85% recorded once. The source material was PBMCs, sampled after 36 months of ibrutinib treatment. These receptors all come from a human donor with chronic lymphocytic leukemia.

Here the CDR3 reads CASSMRQVQETQYF. The CDR3 coding sequence is TGTGCCAGCAGTATGCGACAGGTACAAGAGACCCAGTACTTC. The chain joins TRBV5-8 to TRBJ2-5; tentative D call: TRBD1 (6 bases). The V end lost 5 bases, the J end lost 2 bases, and 13 bases lay between the germline ends. The CDR3 consists of 14 residues. Germline CDR1 SGHTS, CDR2 YDEGEE.

This clone was seen a single time. The rearrangement joins TRBV18 to TRBJ2-7; 8 nucleotides agree with TRBD1. The V gene end was trimmed by 6 bases and the J gene end by 2 bases; junction bases not matched to a gene: 6. The CDR3 runs 14 residues. Germline-derived CDR1 and CDR2 are KGHSH and LQKENI. In nucleotides, the CDR3 is TGTGCCAGCTCCTTCGGGACAGGTCCCTACGAGCAGTACTTC. As protein: CASSFGTGPYEQYF.

This clone came up once. The V and J genes are TRBV5-4 and TRBJ1-1; TRBD1 aligns across 7 bases. Per germline, CDR1 SGHNT and CDR2 YYREEE (reference sequence). This CDR3 is 16 amino acids long. With V trimmed by 4 bases and J by 1 base, 10 bases remained unmatched. In DNA form, the CDR3 reads TGTGCCAGCAGCCCAGGCCTAGGGACAGCGAACACTGAAGCTTTCTTT. Its protein product is CASSPGLGTANTEAFF.

The chain joins TRBV4-1 to TRBJ1-1, with no clear D. The germline V gene has CDR1 MGHRA and CDR2 YSYEKL. CDR3 size: 16 residues. Between the trimmed V and J ends, which lost 1 base and 0 bases, there was a span of 12 bases. The CDR3 sequence is CASSQAAGHMNTEAFF. CDR3 DNA: TGCGCCAGCAGCCAAGCTGCAGGCCACATGAACACTGAAGCTTTCTTT.

The V gene is TRBV7-3, the J gene TRBJ2-7; the match to TRBD1 covers 11 bases. Per germline, CDR1 SGHTA and CDR2 FQGTGA. The CDR3 has 15 residues. The V segment lost 5 bases and the J segment 3 bases; nucleotides outside the gene matches: 6. In DNA, the CDR3 is TGTGCCAGCAGCACATCCGGGACAGGGGGCTACGAGCAGTACTTC. This sequence encodes CASSTSGTGGYEQYF.

This rearrangement joins TRBV15 to TRBJ2-1; D is unclear. This CDR3 is 15 amino acids long. V was shortened by 3 bases and J by 0 bases, with 9 bases between the two germline ends. CDR1 is LNHNV and CDR2 is YYDKDF in the germline V gene (reference sequence). The CDR3 DNA reads as TGTGCCACCAGCAGCCAGGAGATCTCCTACAATGAGCAGTTCTTC. Translated, it gives CATSSQEISYNEQFF.

The chain has TRBV4-1 and TRBJ1-3; 9 bases are a match to TRBD1. This CDR3 spans 18 amino acids. The germline CDR1 and CDR2 sequences are MGHRA and YSYEKL. V trimming: 6 bases; J trimming: 3 bases; junction bases outside the gene matches: 15. This CDR3 reads CASRSPGQGALFGNTIYF. The CDR3 DNA sequence: TGCGCCAGCAGATCCCCGGGACAGGGTGCTCTTTTTGGAAACACCATATATTTT.

The J gene is TRBJ2-7, the V gene TRBV5-1; TRBD1 agrees at 7 bases. J lost 6 bases, V lost 2 bases, and 11 bases had no gene match. CDR3 size: 15 residues. The germline CDR1 and CDR2 sequences are SGHRS and YFSETQ. CDR3 region: CASSFWDSKGGEQYF. The CDR3 bases are TGCGCCAGCAGCTTCTGGGACAGCAAAGGGGGCGAGCAGTACTTC. The whole variable domain, filled in from reference TRBV5-1 and TRBJ2-7, reads KAGVTQTPRYLIKTRGQQVTLSCSPISGHRSVSWYQQTPGQGLQFLFEYFSETQRNKGNFPGRFSGRQFSNSRSEMNVSTLELGDSALYLCASSFWDSKGGEQYFGPGTRLTVT.

The J gene is TRBJ1-3, the V gene TRBV18; TRBD1 matches 9 bases. The CDR3 runs 19 residues. The ends lost 1 base at V and 1 base at J; junction bases unmatched: 11. The germline CDR1 and CDR2 sequences are KGHSH and LQKENI. CDR3 nucleotide sequence: TGTGCCAGCTCACCACGGACAGGGGCGGTCGGTGGATCTGGAAACACCATATATTTT. As protein: CASSPRTGAVGGSGNTIYF.

The chain links TRBV5-4 to TRBJ2-7, with D unclear. The germline gives CDR1 SGHNT, CDR2 YYREEE (reference sequence). The CDR3 is 16 residues long. Trimming stripped 1 base from V and 2 bases from J, with 16 bases between. The DNA of the CDR3 is TGTGCCAGCAGCTTGTCCCCGACGACGCCCCCCTACGAGCAGTACTTC. It specifies CASSLSPTTPPYEQYF. The variable domain in full, with the rest retrieved from reference TRBV5-4 and TRBJ2-7, is ETGVTQSPTHLIKTRGQQVTLRCSSQSGHNTVSWYQQALGQGPQFIFQYYREEENGRGNFPPRFSGLQFPNYSSELNVNALELDDSALYLCASSLSPTTPPYEQYFGPGTRLTVT.

V usage is TRBV4-1 and J usage is TRBJ2-2; D uncertain. The V gene's germline CDR1 is MGHRA and CDR2 YSYEKL. The CDR3 totals 16 residues. Trimming stripped 0 bases from V and 4 bases from J, with 12 bases between. CDR3 protein: CASSQERGSFTGELFF. The CDR3 DNA is TGCGCCAGCAGCCAAGAACGCGGCTCTTTCACCGGGGAGCTGTTTTTT.

This chain connects TRBV7-2 to TRBJ1-5, with 8 bases lining up with TRBD1. Germline V CDR1 and CDR2: SGHTA, FQGNSA. V shed 7 bases and J 6 bases; nucleotides not matched to a gene: 5. This CDR3 has 13 residues. DNA of the CDR3: TGTGCCAGCACGACAGGGGCATTTCAGCCCCAGCATTTT. Its protein is CASTTGAFQPQHF.

V is TRBV2 and J is TRBJ1-3; D gene unclear. Germline CDR1 reads SNHLY; CDR2 reads FYNNEI. This CDR3 is 13 amino acids long. Trimming took off 6 bases at V and 8 bases at J, with 14 bases between the two ends. The CDR3 loop reads CASSGPYGDTIYF. CDR3 coding DNA: TGTGCCAGCAGCGGCCCTTACGGGGACACCATATATTTT.

This clone is a singleton in its sample. The chain uses TRBV10-3 and TRBJ1-1; unclear D gene. Germline V lookup: CDR1 ENHRY, CDR2 SYGVKD. The CDR3 sequence is 13 residues long. Trimming removed 4 bases at V and 8 bases at J, with 14 bases between. CDR3 amino acids: CAISGVPDGEAFF. CDR3 DNA: TGTGCCATCAGTGGGGTCCCGGACGGAGAAGCTTTCTTT.

This rearrangement joins TRBV7-9 to TRBJ2-7; the match to TRBD2 covers 11 bases. V gave up 5 bases and J gave up 4 bases; unmatched junction bases: 7. From germline, CDR1 is SEHNR and CDR2 FQNEAQ (reference sequence). The CDR3 has 15 amino acids. This CDR3 reads CASSRLAGWDYEQYF. CDR3 bases: TGTGCCAGCAGCAGACTAGCGGGGTGGGATTACGAGCAGTACTTC.

The chain employs TRBV6-4 and TRBJ2-7; 7 nucleotides agree with TRBD2. This CDR3 has 13 amino acids. The germline CDR1 and CDR2 sequences are MRHNA and SNTAGT. The J segment lost 2 bases and the V segment lost 10 bases, leaving 8 bases of the junction unmatched. The CDR3 sequence is CANEAGSTYEQYF. In DNA, the CDR3 is TGTGCCAACGAAGCGGGGTCAACCTACGAGCAGTACTTC.

The CDR3 DNA is TGCGCCAGCAGCTTGGATCCGGGAAAGTCGGCTGAAGCTTTCTTT. Encoded protein: CASSLDPGKSAEAFF. The chain uses TRBV5-1 and TRBJ1-1; D remains unclear. This CDR3 spans 15 amino acids. The V end was cut by 0 bases, the J end by 6 bases, with 15 bases between. The germline CDR1 and CDR2 sequences are SGHRS and YFSETQ.